These 16 T cell receptor beta chains share one sample of origin, sequenced in a study of T cells in localized non-small cell lung cancer. Data came from immunoSEQ multiplex PCR; TCRdb stores just in-frame clones and leaves some out. The sample yields 25,000 to 35,000 clones, roughly 77% seen once. The starting material was peripheral blood, obtained before any cancer treatment. Receptors were obtained from a male donor older than 55 with stage III squamous cell lung carcinoma.

The gene calls are TRBV2 and TRBJ2-7; a weak D match, TRBD1 (6 bases). The CDR3 sequence is 15 residues long. Germline V CDR1 and CDR2: SNHLY, FYNNEI. V lost 6 bases, J lost 2 bases, and 17 bases lay in between. CDR3 in DNA: TGTGCCAGCAGAGAAAGAAGACAGGCCCCCTACGAGCAGTACTTC. It is translated as CASRERRQAPYEQYF.

This sequence joins TRBV2 and TRBJ2-5, with D possibly matching TRBD2 (6 bases). The V gene's germline CDR1 is SNHLY and CDR2 FYNNEI. The CDR3 loop spans 13 amino acids. Trimming removed 7 bases at V and 1 base at J, with 10 bases between. Here the CDR3 reads CASNGGFQETQYF. The CDR3 DNA sequence: TGTGCCAGCAATGGGGGGTTCCAAGAGACCCAGTACTTC.

This clone was seen once. The genes are TRBV27 and TRBJ2-7; tentatively, D is TRBD2 (6 bases). V was cut by 6 bases and J by 12 bases, with 24 bases left in between. Germline-derived CDR1 and CDR2 are MNHEY and SMNVEV (reference sequence). CDR3 size: 14 residues. CDR3 in DNA: TGTGCCAGCAGGAGTCCGGGCCCCGTCTCGACTAGGTACTTC. Its protein is CASRSPGPVSTRYF.

This clone was picked up one time. The chain links TRBV27 to TRBJ2-7; D possibly corresponds to TRBD1 (6 bases). Trimming left V 1 base short and J 3 bases short, with 13 bases between. Germline-derived CDR1 and CDR2 are MNHEY and SMNVEV (reference sequence). This CDR3 contains 15 residues. The CDR3 sequence is CASSLLDPGHYEQYF. CDR3 nucleotide sequence: TGTGCCAGCAGTTTATTAGATCCGGGACACTACGAGCAGTACTTC.

The genes are TRBV10-3 and TRBJ2-1, with 7 bases fitting TRBD2. With V trimmed by 0 bases and J by 10 bases, 0 bases remained unmatched. Germline CDR1 and CDR2: ENHRY and SYGVKD. This CDR3 is built from 12 residues. The CDR3 DNA follows: TGTGCCATCAGTGAGTCGCGGGGGGAGCAGTTCTTC. Amino acid sequence: CAISESRGEQFF.

This clone was seen once. The chain has TRBV7-3 and TRBJ2-1; TRBD2 aligns across 7 bases. Germline V gene sequence: CDR1 SGHTA, CDR2 FQGTGA. The CDR3 runs 15 residues. J lost 5 bases, V lost 2 bases, and 6 bases had no gene match. The CDR3 loop is CASSLRLAADNEQFF. CDR3 coding DNA: TGTGCCAGCAGCTTACGGCTAGCGGCTGACAATGAGCAGTTCTTC.

J is TRBJ2-7 and V is TRBV25-1; D remains ambiguous. Trimming took off 0 bases at V and 5 bases at J, with 5 bases between the two ends. Per germline, CDR1 MGHDK and CDR2 SYGVNS. This CDR3 has 12 amino acids. CDR3 nucleotide sequence: TGTGCCAGCAGTGAATACCGTCACGAGCAGTACTTC. It specifies CASSEYRHEQYF.

The genes are TRBV25-1 and TRBJ1-2; D is undetermined. CDR3 length equals 13 residues. Per germline, CDR1 MGHDK and CDR2 SYGVNS. The germline V and J ends were trimmed by 1 base and 3 bases, with 6 bases remaining between them. CDR3 DNA: TGTGCCAGCAGTGAATGGAGGGACTATGGCTACACCTTC. It is translated as CASSEWRDYGYTF.

This clone appeared a single time. The V gene is TRBV7-3, the J gene TRBJ2-2; TRBD2 agrees at 8 bases. Germline V gives CDR1 SGHTA, CDR2 FQGTGA. Trimming cost V 1 base and J 0 bases; bases outside gene matches: 7. The CDR3 extends over 18 amino acids. DNA of the CDR3: TGTGCCAGCAGCTTAAACGGGAGGGATTACGCGAACACCGGGGAGCTGTTTTTT. Its translation is CASSLNGRDYANTGELFF.

This chain joins TRBV6-1 and TRBJ1-5; the D gene is possibly TRBD1 (5 bases). Trimming took 2 bases from V and 0 from J, leaving 11 bases between them. The CDR3 is 16 residues long. Germline lookup yields CDR1 MNHNS and CDR2 SASEGT. The CDR3 loop reads CASSELGLYSNQPQHF. The CDR3 region has the DNA TGTGCCAGCAGTGAATTGGGACTGTATAGCAATCAGCCCCAGCATTTT.

This clone appeared a few times. V and J are TRBV7-6 and TRBJ2-7; 9 bases fit TRBD2. The length of the CDR3 is 16 residues. Trimming removed 1 base from V and 6 bases from J; junction bases left unmatched: 10. Germline V gene lookup returns CDR1 SGHVS and CDR2 FNYEAQ. The CDR3 loop reads CASSLGTAGGPSEQYF. The CDR3 DNA follows: TGTGCCAGCAGCTTAGGTACGGCGGGAGGGCCATCCGAGCAGTACTTC.

The chain recombines TRBV6-1 with TRBJ1-2; D not resolved. V lost 0 bases to trimming and J lost 0 bases, with 11 bases between them. The CDR3 runs to 16 residues. From germline, CDR1 is MNHNS and CDR2 SASEGT. CDR3 nucleotide sequence: TGTGCCAGCAGTGAAGCTGGACTGAATACTAACTATGGCTACACCTTC. Its protein is CASSEAGLNTNYGYTF.

The V and J genes are TRBV5-1 and TRBJ2-3; 9 bases line up with TRBD2. Germline values: CDR1 SGHRS, CDR2 YFSETQ. This CDR3 is built from 14 residues. V dropped 6 bases and J dropped 1; count of bases not matched to a gene: 3. CDR3 bases: TGCGCCAGCAAGAGGACTAGCGGCACAGATACGCAGTATTTT. Protein product: CASKRTSGTDTQYF.

The table lists this clone with a count of one. The chain recombines TRBV4-1 with TRBJ1-5; TRBD1 might be the D (6 bases). CDR3 length equals 17 residues. The V gene lost 1 base and the J gene lost 0 bases, with 13 bases spanning the gap. The germline V gene has CDR1 MGHRA and CDR2 YSYEKL. In DNA form, the CDR3 reads TGCGCCAGCAGCCAAGGTCCGGGGGGCGATAGCAATCAGCCCCAGCATTTT. Protein sequence: CASSQGPGGDSNQPQHF.

The rearrangement links TRBV5-5 to TRBJ1-1; D not certain. The germline V gene encodes CDR1 SGHKS and CDR2 YYEKEE (reference sequence). Deletions cut 4 bases from V and 6 bases from J, with 13 bases between. This CDR3 has 13 amino acids. The CDR3 DNA is TGTGCCAGCAGCCCCCGGGTTACCTCTGAAGCTTTCTTT. Residues: CASSPRVTSEAFF.

J is TRBJ1-2 and V is TRBV4-1; 7 bases agree with TRBD1. The CDR3 covers 16 residues. After removal of 2 bases from V and 0 bases from J, the junction contained 6 bases not matched to a gene. CDR1 and CDR2 (germline): MGHRA, YSYEKL. The CDR3 nucleotides read TGCGCCAGCAGCCAAAGGCCCGGGACAGCTAACTATGGCTACACCTTC. Amino acid sequence: CASSQRPGTANYGYTF.